Listed below are T cell receptor beta chains from one sample, sequenced in a study of shared clonotypes between healthy human individuals. The data were produced by immunoSEQ multiplex PCR, yet TCRdb's version contains in-frame clones alone and is incomplete. The sample yields about 2 million clones, roughly 95% seen once. Sequenced sample: naive CD4+ T cells sorted from blood. Receptors were obtained from a man aged 18 to 29 in good health. Each CDR3 is given with its conserved first and last residue. Each record gives: V gene, J gene, D gene, clone size, CDR3 length, CDR3 protein, CDR3 DNA. A D gene is named only where the DNA matches it firmly. The size of a clone is reported for some rows only, either as once, few or many, or as a class for expanded clones.

V: TRBV5-4
J: TRBJ1-2
D: TRBD1
size: .
length: 12
CDR3: CASSLQGIGYTF
DNA: TGTGCCAGCAGCTTACAGGGGATTGGCTACACCTTC

V: TRBV27
J: TRBJ1-2
D: .
size: .
length: 13
CDR3: CASSLGQENGYTF
DNA: TGTGCCAGCAGTTTGGGGCAGGAGAATGGCTACACCTTC

V: TRBV6-5
J: TRBJ2-5
D: TRBD1
size: .
length: 13
CDR3: CASQDRAQETQYF
DNA: TGTGCCAGTCAGGACAGGGCGCAAGAGACCCAGTACTTC

V: TRBV30
J: TRBJ2-5
D: .
size: .
length: 12
CDR3: CAWSSPAETQYF
DNA: TGTGCCTGGAGCTCGCCCGCGGAGACCCAGTACTTC

V: TRBV19
J: TRBJ2-2
D: .
size: .
length: 14
CDR3: CASSIRSHTGELFF
DNA: TGTGCCAGTAGTATAAGGTCCCACACCGGGGAGCTGTTTTTT

V: TRBV27
J: TRBJ1-5
D: .
size: .
length: 13
CDR3: CASSLRGGQPQHF
DNA: TGTGCCAGCAGTTTGCGGGGAGGCCAGCCCCAGCATTTT

V: TRBV15
J: TRBJ2-7
D: .
size: once
length: 14
CDR3: CATSRAGSSYEQYF
DNA: TGTGCCACCAGCAGAGCAGGGTCCTCCTACGAGCAGTACTTC

V: TRBV20-1
J: TRBJ1-1
D: .
size: .
length: 11
CDR3: CSADVYTEAFF
DNA: TGCAGTGCCGACGTTTACACTGAAGCTTTCTTT

V: TRBV11-2
J: TRBJ1-2
D: .
size: .
length: 15
CDR3: CASSLDLPGAGGYTF
DNA: TGTGCCAGCAGCTTAGATCTCCCGGGGGCGGGTGGCTACACCTTC

V: TRBV4-2
J: TRBJ2-1
D: TRBD2
size: few
length: 16
CDR3: CASSPRLAGGGNEQFF
DNA: TGTGCCAGCAGCCCCCGACTAGCGGGGGGGGGCAATGAGCAGTTCTTC

V: TRBV6-4
J: TRBJ1-2
D: .
size: .
length: 13
CDR3: CASSDSISGGYTF
DNA: TGTGCCAGCAGTGACTCGATATCAGGGGGCTACACCTTC

V: TRBV9
J: TRBJ2-2
D: TRBD2
size: .
length: 15
CDR3: CASSDSGRRTGELFF
DNA: TGTGCCAGCAGCGACAGCGGGAGGCGGACCGGGGAGCTGTTTTTT

V: TRBV10-3
J: TRBJ1-5
D: TRBD1
size: .
length: 15
CDR3: CAISDQQGADQPQHF
DNA: TGTGCCATCAGTGATCAACAGGGGGCTGATCAGCCCCAGCATTTT

V: TRBV5-1
J: TRBJ2-7
D: .
size: .
length: 15
CDR3: CASSREAGALNEQYF
DNA: TGCGCCAGCAGCCGTGAAGCGGGTGCTCTAAACGAGCAGTACTTC

V: TRBV19
J: TRBJ1-3
D: .
size: .
length: 14
CDR3: CASSRGEAGNTIYF
DNA: TGTGCCAGTAGTCGAGGGGAGGCTGGAAACACCATATATTTT

V: TRBV27
J: TRBJ2-1
D: .
size: .
length: 12
CDR3: CASSSTGTQQFF
DNA: TGTGCCAGCAGTTCCACCGGGACCCAGCAGTTCTTC

V: TRBV7-8
J: TRBJ2-7
D: .
size: .
length: 15
CDR3: CASSHNSGTPYEQYF
DNA: TGTGCCAGCAGCCACAACTCCGGGACCCCCTACGAGCAGTACTTC

V: TRBV5-1
J: TRBJ2-3
D: .
size: .
length: 15
CDR3: CASSFGTGSGDTQYF
DNA: TGCGCCAGCAGCTTTGGGACCGGGAGCGGAGATACGCAGTATTTT

V: TRBV2
J: TRBJ1-5
D: .
size: .
length: 13
CDR3: CASSEQGPQPQHF
DNA: TGTGCCAGCAGTGAGCAGGGCCCACAGCCCCAGCATTTT

V: TRBV30
J: TRBJ2-7
D: .
size: once
length: 14
CDR3: CAWSLGWSSYEQYF
DNA: TGTGCCTGGAGCCTCGGATGGAGCTCCTACGAGCAGTACTTC

V: TRBV6-5
J: TRBJ1-6
D: TRBD1
size: .
length: 16
CDR3: CASSSPTGLGNSPLHF
DNA: TGTGCCAGCAGTTCTCCGACAGGGTTGGGTAATTCACCCCTCCACTTT

V: TRBV6-1
J: TRBJ1-2
D: .
size: .
length: 14
CDR3: CASSEARRFDGYTF
DNA: TGTGCCAGCAGTGAAGCGCGAAGGTTCGACGGCTACACCTTC

V: TRBV10-2
J: TRBJ2-4
D: TRBD2
size: .
length: 21
CDR3: CASSESHATSGRASAKNIQYF
DNA: TGCGCCAGCAGTGAGTCCCATGCGACTAGCGGGAGGGCGAGTGCCAAAAACATTCAGTACTTC

V: TRBV27
J: TRBJ1-2
D: .
size: .
length: 12
CDR3: CASRTLGEGYTF
DNA: TGTGCCAGCCGTACCCTCGGGGAAGGCTACACCTTC

V: TRBV6-5
J: TRBJ1-5
D: .
size: .
length: 15
CDR3: CASSSMFNSNQPQHF
DNA: TGTGCCAGCAGTTCGATGTTTAATAGCAATCAGCCCCAGCATTTT